This entry lists 7 T cell receptor beta chains sequenced from one sample in a study of T-cell memory formation after mild COVID-19. Using its own MiXCR run on the 5' RACE reads, TCRdb lists one record per CDR3 protein. The table has roughly 340,000 distinct CDR3 sequences, roughly 19% seen once; the top ten hold 21%. The sample was PBMCs or a T cell subset sorted from them (not recorded which). The receptors come from a man aged 18-30 years who had mild COVID-19 (a few samples of this study predate the infection). Cell type and time point are not known.

CDR3 coding DNA: TGCAGTGCTAGAAGCGGGGGGGCCAATGAGCAGTTCTTC. Translated, it gives CSARSGGANEQFF. The chain employs TRBV20-1 and TRBJ2-1; 10 bases line up with TRBD2. Germline values: CDR1 DFQATT, CDR2 SNEGSKA (reference sequence). V was clipped by 2 bases and J by 6 bases; unmatched bases: 1. This CDR3 is 13 amino acids long.

The chain is built from TRBV11-3 and TRBJ2-1, with a weak D call TRBD2 (6 bases). The germline V gene has CDR1 SGHNT and CDR2 YENEEA. V was pared by 0 bases and J by 4 bases, with 10 bases between. The CDR3 has 15 amino acids. The chain's CDR3 is CASSLEGTYYNEQFF. The CDR3 nucleotides read TGTGCCAGCAGCTTAGAGGGGACTTATTACAATGAGCAGTTCTTC.

The V gene is TRBV27, the J gene TRBJ2-1; D unclear. Deletions cut 5 bases from V and 1 base from J, with 12 bases between. CDR3 length equals 15 residues. Germline V CDR1 and CDR2: MNHEY, SMNVEV (reference sequence). DNA for the CDR3: TGTGCCAGCAGTGTGGCTTTGGGGTCCTACAATGAGCAGTTCTTC. This codes for CASSVALGSYNEQFF.

A few counts support this clonotype. This rearrangement joins TRBV12-3 or TRBV12-4 to TRBJ1-5; D not resolved. The CDR3 is 15 residues long. Deletions cut 3 bases from V and 0 bases from J, with 9 bases between. CDR3 sequence reads: CASSLRALSNQPQHF. CDR3 sequence (DNA): TGTGCCAGCAGTTTGCGGGCCCTTAGCAATCAGCCCCAGCATTTT.

The chain recombines TRBV7-2 with TRBJ2-2, with D tentatively TRBD1 (5 bases). CDR1 and CDR2 (germline): SGHTA, FQGNSA. The CDR3 length is 14 residues. V was clipped by 1 base and J by 5 bases, with 8 bases between them. The CDR3 loop reads CASSLVPGTGELFF. CDR3 DNA sequence: TGTGCCAGCAGCTTAGTGCCAGGGACCGGGGAGCTGTTTTTT.

This clonotype was counted a few times. This chain connects TRBV4-1 to TRBJ1-2, with D perhaps TRBD1 (5 bases). CDR3 length equals 16 residues. V shed 3 bases and J shed 6 bases, with 20 bases lying between them. Looked up from germline, CDR1 is MGHRA and CDR2 is YSYEKL. The DNA for the CDR3 is TGCGCCAGCAGCCACCCCGCAACCGGAAGGGACCATGGCTACACCTTC. Translating it yields CASSHPATGRDHGYTF.

This rearrangement joins TRBV4-2 to TRBJ2-1; D assignment may be TRBD1 or TRBD2 (5 bases each). This CDR3 contains 15 residues. The V gene lost 5 bases and the J gene lost 4 bases, with 15 bases spanning the gap. The V gene's germline CDR1 is LGHNA and CDR2 YNFKEQ. The chain's CDR3 is CASSLSGTVYNEQFF. DNA of the CDR3: TGTGCCAGCAGCTTATCCGGGACGGTTTACAATGAGCAGTTCTTC.